A selection of T cell receptor beta chains follows, all from one sample in a study of patients and donors after allogeneic stem cell transplantation. TCRdb reanalysed the RT-PCR reads using MiXCR and keeps one entry per CDR3 protein. In the table there are more than 850,000 distinct CDR3 sequences, approximately 18% of which are singletons. Sequenced input: blood, either unsorted or a sorted T cell fraction (not recorded which). These receptors came from a human donor who was either an allogeneic HSCT recipient or a stem cell or donor lymphocyte infusion donor (not recorded which). It is not recorded whose cells these are; they may come from a transplant donor. Both conserved end residues are part of each CDR3. Each record gives: clone size, J gene, V gene, D gene, CDR3 DNA, CDR3 protein. D genes are given only for firm matches. The listing skips clone size in some rows; elsewhere it reads once, few, many or a size class.

many,TRBJ2-2,TRBV12-3/TRBV12-4,NA,TGTGCCAGCAGTTTAACCGGAACCGGGGAGCTGTTTTTT,CASSLTGTGELFF
NA,TRBJ1-2,TRBV2,TRBD1,TGTGCCAGCACCGCCCCCGGCAGGGGGAATACCTTC,CASTAPGRGNTF
NA,TRBJ1-5,TRBV6-4,TRBD1,TGTGCCAGCAGTGACGCCGGGACAGGGGGAAATCAGCCCCAGCATTTT,CASSDAGTGGNQPQHF
NA,TRBJ1-3,TRBV12-3/TRBV12-4,TRBD1,TGTGCCAGCAGGACAGGGGGCTGGAGAAACACCATATATTTT,CASRTGGWRNTIYF
NA,TRBJ2-5,TRBV27,TRBD1,TGTGCCAGCAGAGGACAGGGGGCATGGGAGACCCAGTACTTC,CASRGQGAWETQYF
NA,TRBJ2-2,TRBV5-1,NA,TGCGCCAGCAGCTCACTTCCTGTGGGACGGGGGCTCGGGGAGCTGTTTTTT,CASSSLPVGRGLGELFF
few,TRBJ1-2,TRBV10-3,NA,TGTGCCTCAGACTCCAACTATGGCTACACCTTC,CASDSNYGYTF
NA,TRBJ1-5,TRBV24-1,NA,TGTGCCACCAGCGGACCGGGCGTTCAGCCCCAGCATTTT,CATSGPGVQPQHF
NA,TRBJ2-3,TRBV7-8,NA,TGTGCCAGCAGCTCTCCCCCCCGGCGCATCAGCACAGATACGCAGTATTTT,CASSSPPRRISTDTQYF
few,TRBJ1-2,TRBV11-1,NA,TGTGCCAGCAGTCGATCAGCAGGGGTACACTATGGCTACACCTTC,CASSRSAGVHYGYTF
NA,TRBJ2-5,TRBV2,NA,TGTGCCAGCAGTGGGGAGGGGGCGGTTCGGGAGACCCAGTACTTC,CASSGEGAVRETQYF
NA,TRBJ2-7,TRBV11-1,NA,TGTGCCAGCAGCTTAGTATTTAGTATAGGACAGAAGAGCTCCTACGAGCAGTACTTC,CASSLVFSIGQKSSYEQYF
NA,TRBJ2-2,TRBV2,NA,TGTGCCGCAGGGGTAGGGAACACCGGGGAGCTGTTTTTT,CAAGVGNTGELFF
NA,TRBJ2-1,TRBV20-1,NA,TGCAGTGCTAGAGATAATCGGGGGGCCCTTGCCTACAATGAGCAGTTCTTC,CSARDNRGALAYNEQFF
NA,TRBJ2-7,TRBV9,NA,TGTGCCAGCAGCGGGACCCTTATTTCCCGCGAGCAGTACTTC,CASSGTLISREQYF
NA,TRBJ1-3,TRBV20-1,TRBD1,TGCAGTGCTACGTCCCGGGACAGCTCCTTCTCTGGAAACACCATATATTTT,CSATSRDSSFSGNTIYF